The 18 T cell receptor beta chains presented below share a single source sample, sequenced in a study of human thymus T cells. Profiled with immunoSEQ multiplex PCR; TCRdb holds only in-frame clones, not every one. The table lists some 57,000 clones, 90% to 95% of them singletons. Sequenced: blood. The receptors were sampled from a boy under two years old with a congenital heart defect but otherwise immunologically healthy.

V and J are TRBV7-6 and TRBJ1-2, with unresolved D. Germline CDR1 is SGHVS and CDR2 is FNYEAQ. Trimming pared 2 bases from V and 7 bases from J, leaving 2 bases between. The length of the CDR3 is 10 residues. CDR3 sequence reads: CASSLRGYTF. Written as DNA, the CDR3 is TGTGCCAGCAGCTTACGTGGCTACACCTTC.

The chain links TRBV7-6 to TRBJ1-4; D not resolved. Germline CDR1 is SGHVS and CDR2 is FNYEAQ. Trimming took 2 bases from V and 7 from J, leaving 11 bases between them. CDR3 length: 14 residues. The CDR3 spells CASSLSGFREKLFF. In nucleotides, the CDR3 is TGTGCCAGCAGCTTATCCGGGTTTCGTGAAAAACTGTTTTTT.

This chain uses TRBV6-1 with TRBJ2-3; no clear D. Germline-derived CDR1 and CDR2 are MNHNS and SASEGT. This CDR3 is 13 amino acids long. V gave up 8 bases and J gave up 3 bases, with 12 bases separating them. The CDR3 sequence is CASLTPRTDTQYF. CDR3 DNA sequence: TGTGCCAGCTTGACTCCCAGGACAGATACGCAGTATTTT.

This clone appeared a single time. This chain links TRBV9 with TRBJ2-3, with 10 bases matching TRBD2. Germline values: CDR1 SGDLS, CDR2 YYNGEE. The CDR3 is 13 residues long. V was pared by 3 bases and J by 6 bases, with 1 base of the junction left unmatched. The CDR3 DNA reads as TGTGCCAGCAGCGGAGCGGGGGGGGATACGCAGTATTTT. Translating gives CASSGAGGDTQYF.

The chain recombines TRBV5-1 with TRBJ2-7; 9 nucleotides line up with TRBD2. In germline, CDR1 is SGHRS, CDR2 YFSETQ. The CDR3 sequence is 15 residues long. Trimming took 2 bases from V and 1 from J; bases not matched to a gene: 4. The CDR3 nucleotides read TGCGCCAGCAGCTTACTGACTAGCGGTTCCTACGAGCAGTACTTC. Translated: CASSLLTSGSYEQYF.

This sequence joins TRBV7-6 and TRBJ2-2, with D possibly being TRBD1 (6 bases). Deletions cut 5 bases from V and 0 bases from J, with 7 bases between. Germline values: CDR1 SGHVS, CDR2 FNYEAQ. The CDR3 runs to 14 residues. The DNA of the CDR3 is TGTGCCAGCAGCCGGACAGCGAACACCGGGGAGCTGTTTTTT. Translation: CASSRTANTGELFF. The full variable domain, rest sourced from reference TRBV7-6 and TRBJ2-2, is GAGVSQSPRYKVTKRGQDVALRCDPISGHVSLYWYRQALGQGPEFLTYFNYEAQQDKSGLPNDRFSAERPEGSISTLTIQRTEQRDSAMYRCASSRTANTGELFFGEGSRLTVL.

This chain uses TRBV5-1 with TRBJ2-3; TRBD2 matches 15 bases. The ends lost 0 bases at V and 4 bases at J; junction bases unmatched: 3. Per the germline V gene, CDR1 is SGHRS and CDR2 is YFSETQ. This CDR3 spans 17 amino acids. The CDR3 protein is CASSLAGLAGGPDTQYF. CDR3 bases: TGCGCCAGCAGCTTGGCCGGACTAGCGGGAGGGCCAGATACGCAGTATTTT.

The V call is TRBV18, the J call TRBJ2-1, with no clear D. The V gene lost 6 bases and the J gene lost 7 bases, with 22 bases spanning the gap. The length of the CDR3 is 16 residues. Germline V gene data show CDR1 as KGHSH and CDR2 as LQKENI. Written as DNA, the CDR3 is TGTGCCAGCTCCGAGAACGGGTACAGCTCCGGGAATGAGCAGTTCTTC. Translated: CASSENGYSSGNEQFF.

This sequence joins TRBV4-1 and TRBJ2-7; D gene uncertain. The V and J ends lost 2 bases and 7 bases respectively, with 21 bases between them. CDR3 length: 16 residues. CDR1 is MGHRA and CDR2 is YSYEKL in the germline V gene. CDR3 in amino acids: CASSQRENGVKGEQYF. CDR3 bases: TGCGCCAGCAGCCAAAGGGAAAATGGTGTGAAAGGGGAGCAGTACTTC.

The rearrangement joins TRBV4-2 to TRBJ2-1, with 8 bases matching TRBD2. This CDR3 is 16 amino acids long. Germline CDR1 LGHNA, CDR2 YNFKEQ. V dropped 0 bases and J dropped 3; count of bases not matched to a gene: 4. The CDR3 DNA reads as TGTGCCAGCAGCCAAGATGGGGCGGGGGGCTACAATGAGCAGTTCTTC. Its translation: CASSQDGAGGYNEQFF.

CDR3 protein: CASSQGGTTSYNEQFF. CDR3 in DNA: TGTGCCAGCAGCCAAGGTGGGACTACCTCCTACAATGAGCAGTTCTTC. The gene calls are TRBV4-2 and TRBJ2-1, with TRBD2 matching 7 bases. CDR3 length: 16 amino acids. V lost 1 base to trimming and J lost 0 bases; unmatched junction nucleotides: 3. Germline V gene lookup returns CDR1 LGHNA and CDR2 YNFKEQ.

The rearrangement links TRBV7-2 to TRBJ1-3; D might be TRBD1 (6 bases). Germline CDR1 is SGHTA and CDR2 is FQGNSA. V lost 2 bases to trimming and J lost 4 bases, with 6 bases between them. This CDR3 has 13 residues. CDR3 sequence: CASSLQGGNTIYF. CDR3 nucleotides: TGTGCCAGCAGCTTACAGGGGGGAAACACCATATATTTT.

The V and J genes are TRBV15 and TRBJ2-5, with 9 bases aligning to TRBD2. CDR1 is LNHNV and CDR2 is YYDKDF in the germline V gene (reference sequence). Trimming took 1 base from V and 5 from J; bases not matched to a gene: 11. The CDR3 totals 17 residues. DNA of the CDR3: TGTGCCACCAGCAGAGCAATCGGCGGGGGGGCCTGGGAGACCCAGTACTTC. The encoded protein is CATSRAIGGGAWETQYF.

In DNA, the CDR3 is TGTGCCAGCAGCACCAATCTCGGACAAAGAGCTTTCTTT. Translated, it gives CASSTNLGQRAFF. V and J are TRBV7-2 and TRBJ1-1, with a weak D call TRBD1 (5 bases). The CDR3 is made up of 13 amino acids. V lost 5 bases to trimming and J lost 10 bases, with 17 bases between them. Germline-derived CDR1 and CDR2 are SGHTA and FQGNSA. The whole variable domain, remainder taken from reference TRBV7-2 and TRBJ1-1, is GAGVSQSPSNKVTEKGKDVELRCDPISGHTALYWYRQSLGQGLEFLIYFQGNSAPDKSGLPSDRFSAERTGGSVSTLTIQRTQQEDSAVYLCASSTNLGQRAFFGQGTRLTVV.

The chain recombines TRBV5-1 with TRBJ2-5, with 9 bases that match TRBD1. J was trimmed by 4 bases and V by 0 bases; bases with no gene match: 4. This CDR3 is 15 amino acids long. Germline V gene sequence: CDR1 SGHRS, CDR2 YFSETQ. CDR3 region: CASSLGQGEGETQYF. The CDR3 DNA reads TGCGCCAGCAGCTTGGGACAGGGGGAGGGAGAGACCCAGTACTTC. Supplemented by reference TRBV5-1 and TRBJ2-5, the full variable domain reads KAGVTQTPRYLIKTRGQQVTLSCSPISGHRSVSWYQQTPGQGLQFLFEYFSETQRNKGNFPGRFSGRQFSNSRSEMNVSTLELGDSALYLCASSLGQGEGETQYFGPGTRLLVL.

The CDR3 DNA sequence: TGTGCCAGCAGCGTAGGGGCAGGGGGCACAGATACGCAGTATTTT. Protein: CASSVGAGGTDTQYF. The rearrangement joins TRBV9 to TRBJ2-3, with D possibly TRBD1 on 6 matching bases. Trimming cost V 0 bases and J 1 base, with 9 bases left between them. This CDR3 region has 15 residues. Germline CDR1 reads SGDLS; CDR2 reads YYNGEE.

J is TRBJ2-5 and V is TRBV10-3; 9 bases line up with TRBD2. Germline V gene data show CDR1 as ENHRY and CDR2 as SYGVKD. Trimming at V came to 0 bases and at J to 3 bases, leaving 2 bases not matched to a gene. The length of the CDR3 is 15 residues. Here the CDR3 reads CAISESERGEETQYF. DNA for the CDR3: TGTGCCATCAGTGAGTCTGAGCGGGGGGAAGAGACCCAGTACTTC.

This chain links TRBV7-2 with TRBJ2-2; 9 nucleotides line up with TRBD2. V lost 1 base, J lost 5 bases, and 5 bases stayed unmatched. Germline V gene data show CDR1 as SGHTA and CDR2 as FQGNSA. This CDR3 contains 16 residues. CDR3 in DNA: TGTGCCAGCAGCTTAGTCCTCACTAGCGGGACCGGGGAGCTGTTTTTT. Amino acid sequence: CASSLVLTSGTGELFF.